This paragraph reports one T cell receptor beta chain. The data belong to a study of blood T cell repertoires in COVID-19. Background on the study: Material from acute and convalescent COVID-19 was sourced from the United States, Italy and Spain. PBMCs, B-cell-depleted T cells, or T cells provided the cDNA or gDNA that made up the material.

Per the original data handling: It was from reference gene primer amplification that nucleated cell counts were estimated. This table comes from immunoSEQ multiplex PCR, and its TCRdb copy is limited to in-frame clones, with some not included. D and trimming were read from the DNA, whereas the V and J calls and clone size are those reported in that table. The sample has over 75,000 clones; approximately 82% are singletons. V was pared by 0 bases and J by 2 bases, with 14 bases between. The CDR3 runs to 17 residues. Germline assignment: CDR1 LGHNA and CDR2 YSLEER. The TCR was taken from a woman aged 45-65 years with acute or convalescent COVID-19. The chain is built from TRBV4-3 and TRBJ1-5; D unresolved. Sequenced material: peripheral blood. CDR3 coding DNA: TGCGCCAGCAGCCAAGAGCCAGGTCCCATCGGCAATCAGCCCCAGCATTTT. This sequence encodes CASSQEPGPIGNQPQHF.